This TCR beta chain was sequenced in a study of blood T cell repertoires in COVID-19. Study as a whole: The United States, Italy and Spain provided the acute and convalescent COVID-19 samples. Sources were T cells, B-cell-depleted T cells, or PBMCs; the material itself was cDNA or gDNA.

TCRdb keeps only in-frame clones here, not all; method: immunoSEQ multiplex PCR. The sample consists of about 260,000 clones, approximately 86% of them appearing once. V shed 1 base, J shed 15 bases, and the junction held 9 bases outside the gene matches. CDR3 length: 13 residues. Per germline, CDR1 SGHAT and CDR2 FQNNGV. Patients in Seattle were enrolled during active infection, then followed longitudinally. Sequenced sample: peripheral blood. This chain joins TRBV11-2 and TRBJ2-1; TRBD2 agrees at 7 bases. This clonotype was obtained from a woman aged 55-69 years with COVID-19, enrolled during active disease. CDR3 protein: CASSLGGGLVLFF. DNA of the CDR3: TGTGCCAGCAGCTTAGGGGGAGGACTAGTTCTGTTCTTC.